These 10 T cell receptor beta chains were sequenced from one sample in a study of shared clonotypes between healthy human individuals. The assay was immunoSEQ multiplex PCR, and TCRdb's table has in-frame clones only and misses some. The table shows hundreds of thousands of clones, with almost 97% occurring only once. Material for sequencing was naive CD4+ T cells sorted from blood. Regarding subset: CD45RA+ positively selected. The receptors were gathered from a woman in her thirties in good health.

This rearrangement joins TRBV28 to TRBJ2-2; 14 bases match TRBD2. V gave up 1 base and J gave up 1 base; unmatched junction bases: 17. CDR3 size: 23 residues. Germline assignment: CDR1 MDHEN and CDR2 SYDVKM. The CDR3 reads CASSLLHIRDFGLAGGNTGELFF. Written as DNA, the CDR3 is TGTGCCAGCAGTTTATTGCACATCCGGGACTTCGGACTAGCGGGAGGGAACACCGGGGAGCTGTTTTTT.

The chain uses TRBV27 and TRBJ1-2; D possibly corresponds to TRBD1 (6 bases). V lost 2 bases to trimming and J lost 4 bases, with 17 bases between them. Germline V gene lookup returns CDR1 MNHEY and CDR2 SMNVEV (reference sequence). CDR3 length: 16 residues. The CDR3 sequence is CASSLRSGQYSYGYTF. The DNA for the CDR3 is TGTGCCAGCAGTTTAAGGAGCGGACAGTACTCCTATGGCTACACCTTC.

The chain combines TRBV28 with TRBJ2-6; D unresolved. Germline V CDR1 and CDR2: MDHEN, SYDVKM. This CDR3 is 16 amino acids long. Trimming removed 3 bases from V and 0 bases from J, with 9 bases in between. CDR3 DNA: TGTGCCAGCAGTTTGCCTGAGAGCTCTGGGGCCAACGTCCTGACTTTC. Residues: CASSLPESSGANVLTF.

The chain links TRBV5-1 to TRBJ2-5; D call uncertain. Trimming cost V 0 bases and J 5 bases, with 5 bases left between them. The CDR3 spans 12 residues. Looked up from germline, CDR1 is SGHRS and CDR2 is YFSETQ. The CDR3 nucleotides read TGCGCCAGCAGCTTGGCCCATGAGACCCAGTACTTC. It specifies CASSLAHETQYF.

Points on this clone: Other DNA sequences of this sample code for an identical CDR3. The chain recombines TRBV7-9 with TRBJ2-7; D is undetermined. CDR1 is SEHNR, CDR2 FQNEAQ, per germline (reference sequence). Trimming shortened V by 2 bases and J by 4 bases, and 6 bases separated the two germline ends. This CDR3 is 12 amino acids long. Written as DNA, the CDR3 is TGTGCCAGCAGCTTAACTGGGTACGAGCAGTACTTC. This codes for CASSLTGYEQYF.

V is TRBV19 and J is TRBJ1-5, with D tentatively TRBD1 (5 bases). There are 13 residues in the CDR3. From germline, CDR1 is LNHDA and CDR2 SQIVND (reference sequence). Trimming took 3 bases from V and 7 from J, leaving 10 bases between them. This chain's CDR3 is CASSIEGRQPQHF. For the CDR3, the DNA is TGTGCCAGTAGTATTGAGGGGAGGCAGCCCCAGCATTTT.

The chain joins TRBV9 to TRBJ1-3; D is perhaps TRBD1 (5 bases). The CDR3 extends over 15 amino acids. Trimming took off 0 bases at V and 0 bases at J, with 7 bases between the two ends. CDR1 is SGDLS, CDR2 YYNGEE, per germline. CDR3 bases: TGTGCCAGCAGCGTAGGGGGGTCCTCTGGAAACACCATATATTTT. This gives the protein CASSVGGSSGNTIYF.

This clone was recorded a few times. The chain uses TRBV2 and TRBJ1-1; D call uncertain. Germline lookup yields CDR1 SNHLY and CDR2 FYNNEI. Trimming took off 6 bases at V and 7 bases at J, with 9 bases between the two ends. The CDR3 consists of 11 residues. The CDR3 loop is CASSVRLEAFF. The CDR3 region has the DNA TGTGCCAGCAGCGTTCGGCTTGAAGCTTTCTTT.

The CDR3, as DNA: TGTGCCAGCAGTCCCTTGAGCGCTCTGGGAGATACGCAGTATTTT. Residues: CASSPLSALGDTQYF. The chain is built from TRBV27 and TRBJ2-3; D not certain. From germline, CDR1 is MNHEY and CDR2 SMNVEV (reference sequence). Trimming left V 5 bases short and J 5 bases short, with 17 bases between. The CDR3 totals 15 residues.

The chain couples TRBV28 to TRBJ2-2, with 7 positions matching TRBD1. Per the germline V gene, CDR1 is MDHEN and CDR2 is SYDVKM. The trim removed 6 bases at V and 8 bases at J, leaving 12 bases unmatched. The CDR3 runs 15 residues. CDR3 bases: TGTGCCAGCAGGCCGGGACAGCTCTCGTGGGGGGAGCTGTTTTTT. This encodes CASRPGQLSWGELFF.